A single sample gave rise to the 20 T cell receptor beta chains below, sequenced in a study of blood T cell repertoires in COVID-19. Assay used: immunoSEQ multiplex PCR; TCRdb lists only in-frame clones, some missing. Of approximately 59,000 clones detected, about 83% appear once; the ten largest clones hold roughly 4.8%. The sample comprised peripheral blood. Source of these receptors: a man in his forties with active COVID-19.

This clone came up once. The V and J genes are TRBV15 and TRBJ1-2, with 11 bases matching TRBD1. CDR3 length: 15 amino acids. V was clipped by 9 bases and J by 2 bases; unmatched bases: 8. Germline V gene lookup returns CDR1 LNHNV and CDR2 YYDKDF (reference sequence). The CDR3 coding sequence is TGTGCCACTATTAGGGACAGGGGGAGGAACTATGGCTACACCTTC. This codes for CATIRDRGRNYGYTF.

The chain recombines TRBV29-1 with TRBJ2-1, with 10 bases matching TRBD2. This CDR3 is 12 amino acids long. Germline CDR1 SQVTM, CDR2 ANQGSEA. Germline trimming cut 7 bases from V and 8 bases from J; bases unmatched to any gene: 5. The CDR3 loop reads CSDLGLADEQFF. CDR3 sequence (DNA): TGCAGCGATCTTGGACTAGCGGATGAGCAGTTCTTC.

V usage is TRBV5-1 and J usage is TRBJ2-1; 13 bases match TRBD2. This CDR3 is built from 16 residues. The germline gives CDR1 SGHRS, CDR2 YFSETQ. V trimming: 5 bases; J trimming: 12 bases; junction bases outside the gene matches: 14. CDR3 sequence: CASSSLGTSGVGGQFF. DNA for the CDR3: TGCGCCAGCAGTAGTTTGGGGACTAGCGGGGTTGGAGGGCAGTTCTTC.

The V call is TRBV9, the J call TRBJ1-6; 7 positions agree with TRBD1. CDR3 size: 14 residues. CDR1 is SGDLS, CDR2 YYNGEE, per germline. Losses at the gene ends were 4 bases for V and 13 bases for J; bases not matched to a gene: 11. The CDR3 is CASSQGQRSTPLHF. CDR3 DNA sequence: TGTGCCAGCAGCCAGGGACAGCGATCCACTCCCCTCCACTTT.

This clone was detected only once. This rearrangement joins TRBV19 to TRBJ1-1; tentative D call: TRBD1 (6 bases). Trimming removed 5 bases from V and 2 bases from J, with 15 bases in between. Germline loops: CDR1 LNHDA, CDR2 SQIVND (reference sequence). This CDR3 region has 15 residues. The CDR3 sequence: CASSPRGGPNTEAFF. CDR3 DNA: TGTGCCAGTAGTCCTCGGGGGGGGCCTAACACTGAAGCTTTCTTT.

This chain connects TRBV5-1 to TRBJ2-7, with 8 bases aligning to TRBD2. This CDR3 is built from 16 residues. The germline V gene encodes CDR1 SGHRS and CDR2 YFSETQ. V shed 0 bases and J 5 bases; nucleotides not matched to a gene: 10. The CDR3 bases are TGCGCCAGCAGCTTGGCGGTAGCGGGATCGCTTGACGAGCAGTACTTC. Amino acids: CASSLAVAGSLDEQYF.

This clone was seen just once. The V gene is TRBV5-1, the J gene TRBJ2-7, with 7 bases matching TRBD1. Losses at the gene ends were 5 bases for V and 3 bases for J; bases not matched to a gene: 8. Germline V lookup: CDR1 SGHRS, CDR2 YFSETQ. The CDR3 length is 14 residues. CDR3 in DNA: TGCGCCAGCAGTATCGCGACAGGGAACTACGAGCAGTACTTC. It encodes CASSIATGNYEQYF.

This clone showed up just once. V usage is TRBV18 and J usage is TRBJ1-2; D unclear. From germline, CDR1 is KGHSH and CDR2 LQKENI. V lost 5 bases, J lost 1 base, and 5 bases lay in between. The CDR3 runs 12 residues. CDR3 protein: CASSTDNYGYTF. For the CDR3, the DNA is TGTGCCAGCTCAACAGATAACTATGGCTACACCTTC.

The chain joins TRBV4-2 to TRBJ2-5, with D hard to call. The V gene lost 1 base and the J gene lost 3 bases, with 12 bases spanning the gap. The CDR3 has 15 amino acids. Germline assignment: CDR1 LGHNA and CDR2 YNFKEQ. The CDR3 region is CASSQGQLTEETQYF. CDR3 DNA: TGTGCCAGCAGCCAAGGGCAGTTAACCGAAGAGACCCAGTACTTC.

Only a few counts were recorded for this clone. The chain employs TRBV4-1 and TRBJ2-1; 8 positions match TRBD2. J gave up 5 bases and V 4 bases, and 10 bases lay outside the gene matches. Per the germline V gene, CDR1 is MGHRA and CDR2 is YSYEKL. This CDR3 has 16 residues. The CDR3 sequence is CASSPRTSGSNNEQFF. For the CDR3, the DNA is TGCGCCAGCAGCCCCCGGACCAGCGGGAGTAACAATGAGCAGTTCTTC.

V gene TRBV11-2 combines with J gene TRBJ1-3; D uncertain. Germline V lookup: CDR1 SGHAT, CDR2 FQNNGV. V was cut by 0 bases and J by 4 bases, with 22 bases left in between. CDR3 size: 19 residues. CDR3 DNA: TGTGCCAGCAGCTTAGATGGGAGCGACTCCCGGTGGAAAGGAAACACCATATATTTT. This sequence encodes CASSLDGSDSRWKGNTIYF. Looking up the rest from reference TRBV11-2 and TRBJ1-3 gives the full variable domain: EAGVAQSPRYKIIEKRQSVAFWCNPISGHATLYWYQQILGQGPKLLIQFQNNGVVDDSQLPKDRFSAERLKGVDSTLKIQPAKLEDSAVYLCASSLDGSDSRWKGNTIYFGEGSWLTVV.

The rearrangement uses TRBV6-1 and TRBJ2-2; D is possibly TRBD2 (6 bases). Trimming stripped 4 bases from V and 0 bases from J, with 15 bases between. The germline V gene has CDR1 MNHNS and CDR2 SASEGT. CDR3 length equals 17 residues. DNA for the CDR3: TGTGCCAGCAGTGTTCTCCCGGGAGCTACGAACACCGGGGAGCTGTTTTTT. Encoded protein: CASSVLPGATNTGELFF.

CDR3 in amino acids: CASSPRGQGAPGELFF. CDR3 in DNA: TGCGCCAGCAGCCCCCGGGGACAGGGGGCGCCCGGGGAGCTGTTTTTT. V is TRBV5-1 and J is TRBJ2-2, with 12 nucleotides matching TRBD1. This CDR3 contains 16 residues. V was clipped by 4 bases and J by 6 bases; unmatched bases: 7. Germline V gene sequence: CDR1 SGHRS, CDR2 YFSETQ.

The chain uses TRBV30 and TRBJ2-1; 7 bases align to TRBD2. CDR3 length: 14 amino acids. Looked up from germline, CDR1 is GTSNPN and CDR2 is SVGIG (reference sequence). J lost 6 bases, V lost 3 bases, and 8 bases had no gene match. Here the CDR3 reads CAWSSGNGINEQFF. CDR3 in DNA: TGTGCCTGGAGCAGCGGGAACGGTATCAATGAGCAGTTCTTC. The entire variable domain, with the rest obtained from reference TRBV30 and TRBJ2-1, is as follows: SQTIHQWPATLVQPVGSPLSLECTVEGTSNPNLYWYRQAAGRGLQLLFYSVGIGQISSEVPQNLSASRPQDRQFILSSKKLLLSDSGFYLCAWSSGNGINEQFFGPGTRLTVL.

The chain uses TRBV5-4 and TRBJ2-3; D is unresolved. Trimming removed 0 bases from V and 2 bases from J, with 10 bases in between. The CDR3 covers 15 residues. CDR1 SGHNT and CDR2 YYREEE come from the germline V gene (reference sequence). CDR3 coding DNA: TGTGCCAGCAGCTTGGAAGGCGGATACACAGATACGCAGTATTTT. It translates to CASSLEGGYTDTQYF.

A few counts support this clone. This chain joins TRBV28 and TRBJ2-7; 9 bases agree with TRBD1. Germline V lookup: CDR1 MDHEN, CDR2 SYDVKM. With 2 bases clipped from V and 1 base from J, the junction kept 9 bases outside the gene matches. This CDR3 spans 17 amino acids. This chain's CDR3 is CASSLEGRDRVSYEQYF. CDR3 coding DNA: TGTGCCAGCAGTTTAGAAGGCCGGGACAGGGTTTCCTACGAGCAGTACTTC.

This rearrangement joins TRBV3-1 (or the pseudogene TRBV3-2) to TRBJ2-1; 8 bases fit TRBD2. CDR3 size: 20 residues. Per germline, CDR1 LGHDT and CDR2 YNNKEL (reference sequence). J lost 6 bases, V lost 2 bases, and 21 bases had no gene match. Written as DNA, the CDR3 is TGTGCCAGCAGCCAACACGGGGGGGTGTATGGAATCGATCGGATCAATGAGCAGTTCTTC. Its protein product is CASSQHGGVYGIDRINEQFF.

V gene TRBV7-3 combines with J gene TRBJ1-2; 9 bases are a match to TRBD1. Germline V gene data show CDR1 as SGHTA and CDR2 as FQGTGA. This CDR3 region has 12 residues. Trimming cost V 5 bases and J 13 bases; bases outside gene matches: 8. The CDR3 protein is CASSPDRGPSTF. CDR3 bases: TGTGCCAGCAGCCCGGACAGGGGCCCGAGCACCTTC.

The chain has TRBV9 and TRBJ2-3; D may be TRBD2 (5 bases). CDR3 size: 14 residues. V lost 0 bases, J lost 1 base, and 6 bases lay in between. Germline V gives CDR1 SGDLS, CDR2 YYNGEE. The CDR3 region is CASSVARGTDTQYF. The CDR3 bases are TGTGCCAGCAGCGTAGCGCGGGGCACAGATACGCAGTATTTT.

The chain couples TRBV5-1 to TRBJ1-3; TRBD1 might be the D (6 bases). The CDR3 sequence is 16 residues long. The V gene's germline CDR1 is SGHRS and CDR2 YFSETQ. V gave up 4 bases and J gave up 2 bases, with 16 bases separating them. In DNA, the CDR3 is TGCGCCAGCAGCCTGGAAGGGGGTAATCCTGGAAACACCATATATTTT. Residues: CASSLEGGNPGNTIYF.